Listed here are 3 T cell receptor beta chains from one sample, sequenced in a study of blood T cell repertoires in COVID-19. Only in-frame clones appear in the TCRdb table, and some are missing; sequencing was by immunoSEQ multiplex PCR. The sample records about 240,000 clones, roughly 87% being singletons. The sequenced material came from PBMCs or T cells enriched from blood (not recorded which). These receptor sequences come from a woman aged 30 to 39 with acute COVID-19.

The chain has TRBV18 and TRBJ2-7; D is uncertain. The germline V gene has CDR1 KGHSH and CDR2 LQKENI. This CDR3 has 14 amino acids. V lost 2 bases and J lost 3, with 11 bases in between. Here the CDR3 reads CASSPTQAVYEQYF. Here the CDR3 DNA reads TGTGCCAGCTCACCAACTCAGGCTGTCTACGAGCAGTACTTC.

The chain recombines TRBV14 with TRBJ2-3, with D unresolved. CDR1 and CDR2 from the germline V gene are SGHDN and FVKESK. The V end lost 6 bases, the J end lost 1 base, and 14 bases lay between the germline ends. The CDR3 runs to 15 residues. CDR3: CASSGLVTGTDTQYF. The DNA for the CDR3 is TGTGCCAGCAGTGGGCTTGTAACGGGCACAGATACGCAGTATTTT.

The J gene is TRBJ2-3, the V gene TRBV19; 9 bases match TRBD1. The CDR3 spans 16 residues. CDR1 LNHDA and CDR2 SQIVND come from the germline V gene (reference sequence). J lost 4 bases, V lost 3 bases, and 8 bases had no gene match. In DNA form, the CDR3 reads TGTGCCAGTAGTATTTGGACAGGGGTCATGGCAGATACGCAGTATTTT. Protein sequence: CASSIWTGVMADTQYF.